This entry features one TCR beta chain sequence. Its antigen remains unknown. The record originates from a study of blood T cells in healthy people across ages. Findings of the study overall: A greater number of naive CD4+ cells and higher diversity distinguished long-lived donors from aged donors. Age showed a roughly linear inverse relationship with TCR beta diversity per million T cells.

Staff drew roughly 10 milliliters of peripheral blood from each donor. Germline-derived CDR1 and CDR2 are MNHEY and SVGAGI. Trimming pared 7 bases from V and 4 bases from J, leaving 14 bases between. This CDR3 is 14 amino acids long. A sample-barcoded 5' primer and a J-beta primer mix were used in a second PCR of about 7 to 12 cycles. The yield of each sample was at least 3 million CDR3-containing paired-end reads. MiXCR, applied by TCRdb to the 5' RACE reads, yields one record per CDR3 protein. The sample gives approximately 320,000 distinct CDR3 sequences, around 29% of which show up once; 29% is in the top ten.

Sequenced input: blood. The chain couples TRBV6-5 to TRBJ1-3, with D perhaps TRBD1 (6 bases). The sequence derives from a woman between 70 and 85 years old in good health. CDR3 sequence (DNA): TGTGCCAGCAAGCACGGGACAAAAGGAAACACCATATATTTT. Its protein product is CASKHGTKGNTIYF.